A selection of T cell receptor beta chains follows, all from one sample in a study of post-analysis software for immune sequencing data. MiXCR was run by TCRdb on the PCR reads, yielding one entry per CDR3 protein. The table lists a few hundred thousand distinct CDR3 sequences, less than 40% of them singletons. Source material: blood. Receptors originate from a girl under 18 with multiple sclerosis. Both conserved end residues are part of each CDR3. A D gene is named only where the DNA matches it firmly. Rows give clone size only sometimes, using once, few, many, or a class for an expanded clone.

clone_size	d_call	v_call	j_call	cdr3_aa	cdr3_nt
few	TRBD1	TRBV7-6	TRBJ1-5	CASSPTGGSQPQHF	TGTGCCAGCAGCCCGACAGGGGGCAGTCAGCCCCAGCATTTT
-	TRBD1	TRBV29-1	TRBJ1-5	CSVDDRGGNQPQHF	TGCAGCGTTGACGACAGGGGTGGAAACCAGCCCCAGCATTTT
-	TRBD1	TRBV7-9	TRBJ1-6	CASSSGTGNLPLHF	TGTGCCAGCAGTTCCGGGACAGGGAATTTGCCCCTCCACTTT
many	-	TRBV5-1	TRBJ2-7	CASSSGPRDYEQYF	TGCGCCAGCAGCTCCGGGCCAAGGGACTACGAGCAGTACTTC
-	-	TRBV29-1	TRBJ2-7	CSAGTRAYEQYF	TGCAGCGCCGGGACTCGAGCCTACGAGCAGTACTTC
few	TRBD1	TRBV13	TRBJ2-7	CASSDRDRGKIFGYDEQYF	TGTGCCAGCAGCGACCGGGACAGGGGAAAGATATTCGGATATGACGAGCAGTACTTC
-	TRBD1	TRBV6-6	TRBJ2-7	CASSSTGVNRYEQYF	TGTGCCAGCAGCTCTACAGGGGTTAATCGATACGAGCAGTACTTC
-	-	TRBV20-1	TRBJ2-1	CSAPVQRDNEQFF	TGCAGTGCCCCGGTTCAGCGAGACAATGAGCAGTTCTTC
many	TRBD1	TRBV11-2	TRBJ2-3	CASSLRGLTDTQYF	TGTGCCAGCAGCCTTAGGGGGCTCACAGATACGCAGTATTTT
-	-	TRBV9	TRBJ1-2	CASTPISTGGYTF	TGTGCCAGCACCCCCATCTCGACTGGAGGCTACACCTTC
-	-	TRBV7-9	TRBJ1-6	CASSLVGRGPYSPLHF	TGTGCCAGCAGCTTAGTAGGCAGGGGCCCATATTCACCCCTCCACTTT
few	TRBD1	TRBV7-8	TRBJ2-4	CASSPGTGSLNIQYF	TGTGCCAGCAGCCCGGGGACAGGGAGTTTAAACATTCAGTACTTC
few	-	TRBV6-5	TRBJ1-6	CASSYSREFFYNSPLHF	TGTGCCAGCAGTTACTCGCGGGAGTTCTTCTATAATTCACCCCTCCACTTT
few	TRBD2	TRBV5-6	TRBJ2-7	CASSLYSLAAYEQYF	TGTGCCAGCAGCCTCTACTCACTAGCGGCTTACGAGCAGTACTTC
-	TRBD2	TRBV6-6	TRBJ2-5	CASRNAGGRQETQYF	TGTGCCAGCAGGAACGCGGGGGGCCGCCAAGAGACCCAGTACTTC
-	-	TRBV20-1	TRBJ2-3	CSAPEGGRTDTQYF	TGCAGTGCTCCTGAAGGGGGGAGGACAGATACGCAGTATTTT
many	-	TRBV4-2	TRBJ2-5	CASSQASEEETQYF	TGTGCCAGCAGCCAAGCTAGCGAGGAGGAGACCCAGTACTTC
few	-	TRBV7-8	TRBJ2-5	CASTLGGVETQYF	TGTGCCAGCACCCTGGGGGGAGTGGAGACCCAGTACTTC
-	-	TRBV9	TRBJ2-1	CASSVVGSLSSYNEQFF	TGTGCCAGCAGCGTAGTAGGTAGCTTAAGCTCCTACAATGAGCAGTTCTTC